The source of this TCR beta chain is a study of T cell responses to AZD1222 COVID-19 vaccine. Trimming pared 3 bases from V and 4 bases from J, leaving 10 bases between. CDR1 and CDR2 from the germline V gene are MDHEN and SYDVKM. CDR3 size: 14 residues. TCRdb keeps only in-frame clones here, not all; method: immunoSEQ multiplex PCR. The sample has over 110,000 clones; 85% to 90% are singletons. The chain has TRBV28 and TRBJ1-3; D ambiguous. Sequences were derived from peripheral blood, sampled 28 days after the second AZD1222 dose. The sequence was collected from an adult who received the AZD1222 COVID-19 vaccine. The CDR3 nucleotides are TGTGCCAGCAGTTTCGTGAGCGCCGGAAACACCATATATTTT. Amino acid sequence: CASSFVSAGNTIYF.